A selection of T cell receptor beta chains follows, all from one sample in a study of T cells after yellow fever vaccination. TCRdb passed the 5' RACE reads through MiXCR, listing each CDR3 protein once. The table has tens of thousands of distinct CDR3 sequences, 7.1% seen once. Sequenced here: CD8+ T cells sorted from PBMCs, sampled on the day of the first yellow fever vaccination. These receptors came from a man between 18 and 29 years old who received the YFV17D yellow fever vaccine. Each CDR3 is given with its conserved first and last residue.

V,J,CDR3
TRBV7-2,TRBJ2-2,CASSPGQGGTGELFF
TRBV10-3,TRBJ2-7,CAIRGEGYEQYF
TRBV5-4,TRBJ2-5,CASSSPQRQETQYF
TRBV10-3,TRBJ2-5,CAISGASGETQYF
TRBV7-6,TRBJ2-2,CASSHVDRDRGLLSGELFF
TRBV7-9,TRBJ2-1,CASSSGLAPFDEQFF
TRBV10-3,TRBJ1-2,CAIYTVPYGYTF
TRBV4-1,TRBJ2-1,CASSQVAGASPYNEQFF
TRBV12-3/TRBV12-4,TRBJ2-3,CASSFSRARTDTQYF
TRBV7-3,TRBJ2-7,CASSLAGTGTYEQYF
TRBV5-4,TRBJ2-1,CASRHSGEQFF
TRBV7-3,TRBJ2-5,CASSERGGQETQYF
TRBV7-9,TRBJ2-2,CASSLEGRPGELFF
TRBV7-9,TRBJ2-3,CASTPLGDSSTDTQYF
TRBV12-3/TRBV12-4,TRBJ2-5,CASSFRGQRETQYF
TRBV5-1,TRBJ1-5,CASSRDGAPNQPQHF
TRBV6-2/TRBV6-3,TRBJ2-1,CASVQQGSLPIDEQFF
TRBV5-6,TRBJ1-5,CASSRTGGGNQPQHF
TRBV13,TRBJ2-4,CASSSPSGGGHARWAKNIQYF
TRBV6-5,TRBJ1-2,CASSRYRGSYGYTF
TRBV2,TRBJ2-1,CASSKTSGGANEQFF
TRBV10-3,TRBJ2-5,CAISDPIYQETQYF
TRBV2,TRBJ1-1,CASRQGNTEAFF
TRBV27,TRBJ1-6,CASSSYRGMDSPLHF
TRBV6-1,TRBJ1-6,CASRPTELGNSPLHF
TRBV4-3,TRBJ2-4,CASSQRTGRDIQYF
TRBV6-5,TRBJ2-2,CASSYDQGVPGELFF
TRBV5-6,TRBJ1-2,CASSLVTAQLSYGYTF
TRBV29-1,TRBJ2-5,CSVIWRGAGETQYF
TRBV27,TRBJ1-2,CASRPRGRNYGYTF
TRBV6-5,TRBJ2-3,CASSYSKLRPMADTQYF
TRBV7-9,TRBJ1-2,CASSLAGQGRLYGYTF
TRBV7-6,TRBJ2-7,CASSLTGIEQYF
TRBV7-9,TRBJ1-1,CASSSGTTEAFF
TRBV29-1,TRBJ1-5,CSVEGTGDSNQPQHF
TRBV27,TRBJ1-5,CASRLTGGWQPQHF
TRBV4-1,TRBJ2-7,CASSHSTFLGEQYF
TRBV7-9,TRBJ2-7,CASSLDRQGAYEQYF
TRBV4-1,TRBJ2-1,CASSQDPGNNEQFF
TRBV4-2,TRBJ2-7,CASSQGVGDSYEQYF
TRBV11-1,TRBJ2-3,CASSSPPSGTDLTTDTQYF
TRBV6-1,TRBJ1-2,CASSPTGGPLGYTF
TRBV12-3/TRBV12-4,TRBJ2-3,CASSQGLAVSTDTQYF
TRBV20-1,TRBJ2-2,CSARELLGRGGLATGELFF
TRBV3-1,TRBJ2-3,CASSQVTAHTDTQYF
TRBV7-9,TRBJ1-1,CASSSRQGGNTEAFF
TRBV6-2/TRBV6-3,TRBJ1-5,CASTQWGGGNQPQHF
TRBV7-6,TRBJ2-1,CASSLDINNEQFF
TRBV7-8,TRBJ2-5,CASSLVRRGQETQYF
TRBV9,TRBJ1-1,CASSPGQGGTEAFF
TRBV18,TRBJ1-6,CASSPPKGLGNSPLHF
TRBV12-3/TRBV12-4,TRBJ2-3,CASFWTSGGEDTQYF
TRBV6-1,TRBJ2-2,CASSPGPTGGELFF
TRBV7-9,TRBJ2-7,CASREASNYEQYF
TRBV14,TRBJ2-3,CASSLLMGLSTDTQYF